These 10 T cell receptor beta chains were sequenced from one sample in a study of T cell repertoires in cytomegalovirus infection. MiXCR was run by TCRdb on the reads, yielding one entry per CDR3 protein. The sample carries 300,000 or so distinct CDR3 sequences, about a quarter recorded once. Material: PBMCs. The receptors here all came from a human donor in good health (CMV status not recorded). Some clones in this sample may be carry-over from other donors' samples.

In its sample, this clonotype was seen many times. This chain uses TRBV7-2 with TRBJ2-5; no definite D call. Germline V CDR1 and CDR2: SGHTA, FQGNSA. The CDR3 loop spans 12 amino acids. With 6 bases removed from V and 5 bases from J, the gap between germline ends came to 10 bases. CDR3 coding DNA: TGTGCCAGCAGGAGACCCGGGGAGACCCAGTACTTC. Its protein is CASRRPGETQYF.

This chain uses TRBV7-2 with TRBJ2-7, with a possible D match to TRBD1 (5 bases). Germline V gives CDR1 SGHTA, CDR2 FQGNSA. The CDR3 is 13 residues long. V was shortened by 3 bases and J by 4 bases, with 10 bases between the two germline ends. The CDR3, as DNA: TGTGCCAGCAGCTTCAACAGGATATACGAGCAGTACTTC. This codes for CASSFNRIYEQYF.

In nucleotides, the CDR3 is TGCAGCGTTGGAGGGAGCACAGATACGCAGTATTTT. Its protein is CSVGGSTDTQYF. The J gene is TRBJ2-3, the V gene TRBV29-1, with a tentative D call TRBD2 (5 bases). Germline V gene data show CDR1 as SQVTM and CDR2 as ANQGSEA. The CDR3 has 12 amino acids. Trimming pared 4 bases from V and 0 bases from J, leaving 5 bases between.

This chain links TRBV28 with TRBJ2-7; D possibly corresponds to TRBD1 (6 bases). There are 17 residues in the CDR3. The ends were cut back, 6 bases at V and 0 bases at J, with 21 bases in the middle. In germline, CDR1 is MDHEN, CDR2 SYDVKM. The CDR3 loop reads CASRPPFWTELSYEQYF. The CDR3 DNA is TGTGCCAGCAGACCCCCTTTTTGGACAGAGCTCTCCTACGAGCAGTACTTC.

This clonotype was observed at least ten times. This chain uses TRBV7-3 with TRBJ1-2, with TRBD1 identical over 9 bases. V shed 5 bases and J 8 bases; nucleotides not matched to a gene: 12. Germline V CDR1 and CDR2: SGHTA, FQGTGA. The CDR3 consists of 15 residues. CDR3 coding DNA: TGTGCCAGCAGCCTACTCGGGACAGGGCCTAGCGGCTACACCTTC. Protein sequence: CASSLLGTGPSGYTF.

This clonotype was picked up a small number of times. V usage is TRBV5-1 and J usage is TRBJ2-5; possibly TRBD1 or TRBD2 for D (6 bases each). Germline V gene data show CDR1 as SGHRS and CDR2 as YFSETQ. V gave up 4 bases and J gave up 4 bases, with 17 bases separating them. The CDR3 is 15 amino acids. The CDR3 region is CASSEGGGRIETQYF. DNA for the CDR3: TGCGCCAGCAGCGAAGGAGGGGGAAGGATAGAGACCCAGTACTTC. Complete variable domain (other parts from reference TRBV5-1 and TRBJ2-5): KAGVTQTPRYLIKTRGQQVTLSCSPISGHRSVSWYQQTPGQGLQFLFEYFSETQRNKGNFPGRFSGRQFSNSRSEMNVSTLELGDSALYLCASSEGGGRIETQYFGPGTRLLVL.

This rearrangement joins TRBV29-1 to TRBJ2-3, with D perhaps matching TRBD2 (7 bases). The V and J ends lost 7 bases and 4 bases respectively, with 15 bases between them. The germline CDR1 and CDR2 sequences are SQVTM and ANQGSEA. The CDR3 totals 13 residues. In DNA, the CDR3 is TGCAGCGCTTCCCGGGGGGCGGCAGATACGCAGTATTTT. It is translated as CSASRGAADTQYF.

V and J are TRBV12-3 or TRBV12-4 and TRBJ2-5, with 8 bases fitting TRBD2. This CDR3 region has 15 residues. The trim removed 7 bases at V and 2 bases at J, leaving 9 bases unmatched. The CDR3, as DNA: TGTGCCAGCACCGGGGGGGAGTCTCGGCAAGAGACCCAGTACTTC. Translated: CASTGGESRQETQYF.

CDR3 region: CASGDSMINTEAFF. CDR3 in DNA: TGTGCCAGCGGGGACAGCATGATTAACACTGAAGCTTTCTTT. V is TRBV2 and J is TRBJ1-1; 7 bases line up with TRBD1. The germline CDR1 and CDR2 sequences are SNHLY and FYNNEI. The CDR3 covers 14 residues. V gave up 8 bases and J gave up 2 bases; unmatched junction bases: 8.

The CDR3 region has the DNA TGCGCCAGCAGCAGTTCGACAGGCCAGAGCTCCTATAATTCACCCCTCCACTTT. Translated: CASSSSTGQSSYNSPLHF. The chain carries TRBV4-1 and TRBJ1-6, with D perhaps matching TRBD1 (6 bases). V lost 5 bases and J 0 bases, leaving 17 bases between the germline ends. CDR1 is MGHRA and CDR2 is YSYEKL in the germline V gene. This CDR3 spans 18 amino acids.